A single sample gave rise to the 24 T cell receptor beta chains below, sequenced in a study of T cell responses to AZD1222 COVID-19 vaccine. Libraries were prepared by immunoSEQ multiplex PCR; TCRdb keeps only in-frame clonotypes and omits some of them. The sample yields approximately 110,000 clones, 92% seen once. Source: peripheral blood, taken on day 0 of AZD1222 vaccination. The origin of the receptors is an adult in good health.

This rearrangement joins TRBV28 to TRBJ2-6, with D perhaps matching TRBD1 or TRBD2 (5 bases each). V lost 4 bases and J lost 4, with 17 bases in between. This CDR3 contains 17 residues. Germline lookup yields CDR1 MDHEN and CDR2 SYDVKM. The CDR3 sequence: CASSSPGRGTGANVLTF. CDR3 DNA sequence: TGTGCCAGCAGTTCCCCGGGACGCGGCACCGGGGCCAACGTCCTGACTTTC.

J is TRBJ1-5 and V is TRBV6-2 or TRBV6-3; D gene unclear. This CDR3 comprises 13 residues. V was cut by 6 bases and J by 5 bases, with 11 bases left in between. Germline V lookup: CDR1 MNHEY, CDR2 SVGEGT. DNA for the CDR3: TGTGCCAGCAGCGCCAAGCCCCATCAGCCCCAGCATTTT. It encodes CASSAKPHQPQHF.

This chain connects TRBV11-3 to TRBJ1-2, with 7 bases that match TRBD1. Germline-derived CDR1 and CDR2 are SGHNT and YENEEA. With V trimmed by 6 bases and J by 7 bases, 8 bases remained unmatched. The length of the CDR3 is 13 residues. The CDR3 loop reads CASRAPGGLGYTF. In DNA, the CDR3 is TGTGCCAGCAGAGCACCAGGGGGGCTTGGCTACACCTTC.

This chain links TRBV6-6 with TRBJ1-5; 7 bases are a match to TRBD1. Trimming took 5 bases from V and 5 from J; bases not matched to a gene: 6. From germline, CDR1 is MNHNY and CDR2 SVGAGI (reference sequence). The CDR3 contains 14 residues. For the CDR3, the DNA is TGTGCCAGCAGTACAGGACAGGTCTATCAGCCCCAGCATTTT. Encoded protein: CASSTGQVYQPQHF.

V gene TRBV9 combines with J gene TRBJ1-1; D perhaps matches TRBD1 (5 bases). The germline CDR1 and CDR2 sequences are SGDLS and YYNGEE. The CDR3 extends over 14 amino acids. The V and J ends lost 5 bases and 0 bases respectively, with 11 bases between them. This chain's CDR3 is CASSKTAMNTEAFF. The CDR3, as DNA: TGTGCCAGCAGTAAGACAGCCATGAACACTGAAGCTTTCTTT.

V and J are TRBV4-1 and TRBJ1-4; 7 bases map to TRBD1. The ends lost 0 bases at V and 8 bases at J; junction bases unmatched: 6. Germline V lookup: CDR1 MGHRA, CDR2 YSYEKL. This CDR3 region has 15 residues. CDR3: CASSQDDRVREKLFF. The CDR3 DNA sequence: TGCGCCAGCAGCCAAGACGACAGGGTACGAGAAAAACTGTTTTTT.

V usage is TRBV9 and J usage is TRBJ1-2; weak D call: TRBD1 (5 bases). The ends were cut back, 3 bases at V and 6 bases at J, with 15 bases in the middle. CDR1 and CDR2 (germline): SGDLS, YYNGEE. The CDR3 spans 14 residues. The CDR3 DNA sequence: TGTGCCAGCAGCGCCGGGGGAGAAGGGCATGGCTACACCTTC. This sequence encodes CASSAGGEGHGYTF.

The V and J genes are TRBV30 and TRBJ2-2; TRBD2 matches 10 bases. This CDR3 has 16 amino acids. Germline V gene sequence: CDR1 GTSNPN, CDR2 SVGIG (reference sequence). V shed 1 base, J shed 7 bases, and the junction held 9 bases outside the gene matches. DNA of the CDR3: TGTGCCTGGAGTGGGGCTAGCGGGAGAGTTTACGGGGAGCTGTTTTTT. Translation gives CAWSGASGRVYGELFF.

This clone was picked up one time. V usage is TRBV29-1 and J usage is TRBJ2-5; D is unresolved. V lost 3 bases and J 5 bases, leaving 13 bases between the germline ends. Per the germline V gene, CDR1 is SQVTM and CDR2 is ANQGSEA. The CDR3 runs to 13 residues. CDR3 nucleotides: TGCAGCGTTGACAGCGTGAGCAGCGAGACCCAGTACTTC. This sequence encodes CSVDSVSSETQYF.

The chain combines TRBV5-6 with TRBJ1-2; D call uncertain. The CDR3 has 11 amino acids. The germline V and J ends were trimmed by 2 bases and 8 bases, with 7 bases remaining between them. Per the germline V gene, CDR1 is SGHDT and CDR2 is YYEEEE. The CDR3 protein is CASSFEKGYTF. Written as DNA, the CDR3 is TGTGCCAGCAGCTTTGAAAAGGGCTACACCTTC.

The rearrangement uses TRBV7-8 and TRBJ1-5; D is undetermined. Trimming removed 5 bases from V and 7 bases from J, with 12 bases in between. The germline CDR1 and CDR2 sequences are SGHVS and FQNEAQ. The CDR3 is made up of 13 amino acids. CDR3 coding DNA: TGTGCCAGCAGCCCCTCGGGAGAGCAGCCCCAGCATTTT. Amino acid sequence: CASSPSGEQPQHF.

The V call is TRBV4-3, the J call TRBJ2-1, with D uncertain. The CDR3 is 13 residues long. V was trimmed by 1 base and J by 5 bases, leaving 6 bases between them. Germline loops: CDR1 LGHNA, CDR2 YSLEER. Here the CDR3 DNA reads TGCGCCAGCAGCCAAGTGGGAAACAATGAGCAGTTCTTC. Amino acids: CASSQVGNNEQFF.

V is TRBV4-2 and J is TRBJ2-3; TRBD1 agrees at 9 bases. J gave up 6 bases and V 1 base, and 8 bases lay outside the gene matches. Germline CDR1 LGHNA, CDR2 YNFKEQ. The CDR3 consists of 16 residues. As DNA, the CDR3 is TGTGCCAGCAGCCAAGTGGGGGGACAGGGACAGGATACGCAGTATTTT. Amino acid sequence: CASSQVGGQGQDTQYF.

The V and J genes are TRBV7-3 and TRBJ1-6; tentative D call: TRBD1 (5 bases). V was shortened by 5 bases and J by 5 bases, with 16 bases between the two germline ends. The CDR3 extends over 16 amino acids. Per germline, CDR1 SGHTA and CDR2 FQGTGA. The CDR3 bases are TGTGCCAGCAGCCAAAGGGGCCGTGGTAATAATTCACCCCTCCACTTT. This translates into CASSQRGRGNNSPLHF.

The chain is built from TRBV12-5 and TRBJ1-2; D unclear. The V gene's germline CDR1 is LGHNT and CDR2 FRNRAP. The CDR3 is 13 amino acids. The V end lost 3 bases, the J end lost 6 bases, and 11 bases lay between the germline ends. The DNA for the CDR3 is TGTGCTAGTGGTTTAAACCTTCCCGATGGCTACACCTTC. Protein product: CASGLNLPDGYTF. Filled out from reference TRBV12-5 and TRBJ1-2, the complete variable domain reads DARVTQTPRHKVTEMGQEVTMRCQPILGHNTVFWYRQTMMQGLELLAYFRNRAPLDDSGMPKDRFSAEMPDATLATLKIQPSEPRDSAVYFCASGLNLPDGYTFGSGTRLTVV.

V is TRBV18 and J is TRBJ2-1, with unresolved D. This CDR3 has 13 amino acids. Trimming shortened V by 8 bases and J by 7 bases, and 15 bases separated the two germline ends. The germline V gene encodes CDR1 KGHSH and CDR2 LQKENI. CDR3 nucleotides: TGTGCCAGCACGAATGGCGGTCGGAATGAGCAGTTCTTC. It encodes CASTNGGRNEQFF.

DNA for the CDR3: TGTGCCAGCAGCTTTGACACTGAAGCTTTCTTT. This gives the protein CASSFDTEAFF. This chain links TRBV7-9 with TRBJ1-1; D is ambiguous. The ends were cut back, 3 bases at V and 3 bases at J, with 2 bases in the middle. The germline V gene encodes CDR1 SEHNR and CDR2 FQNEAQ (reference sequence). The CDR3 spans 11 residues. The full variable domain, with the rest looked up from reference TRBV7-9 and TRBJ1-1, is DTGVSQNPRHKITKRGQNVTFRCDPISEHNRLYWYRQTLGQGPEFLTYFQNEAQLEKSRLLSDRFSAERPKGSFSTLEIQRTEQGDSAMYLCASSFDTEAFFGQGTRLTVV.

This chain uses TRBV4-1 with TRBJ2-5; D is possibly TRBD1 (6 bases). The CDR3 runs 16 residues. Germline lookup yields CDR1 MGHRA and CDR2 YSYEKL. Deletions cut 0 bases from V and 1 base from J, with 12 bases between. The CDR3 protein is CASSQDRGEAQETQYF. CDR3 bases: TGCGCCAGCAGCCAAGACAGGGGAGAAGCCCAAGAGACCCAGTACTTC.

The chain links TRBV19 to TRBJ1-2, with D possibly being TRBD1 (5 bases). V dropped 5 bases and J dropped 7 bases, with 17 bases sitting between them. The CDR3 runs to 14 residues. The germline gives CDR1 LNHDA, CDR2 SQIVND (reference sequence). This CDR3 is CASSDGQGSGGYTF. In DNA form, the CDR3 reads TGTGCCAGTAGTGACGGGCAGGGAAGTGGTGGCTACACCTTC.

The rearrangement uses TRBV28 and TRBJ1-3, with D unresolved. Trimming stripped 3 bases from V and 4 bases from J, with 10 bases between. This CDR3 has 14 residues. Germline loops: CDR1 MDHEN, CDR2 SYDVKM. In DNA form, the CDR3 reads TGTGCCAGCAGTTTCCCCCAGGAGGGAAACACCATATATTTT. Protein sequence: CASSFPQEGNTIYF. The entire variable domain, with the rest obtained from reference TRBV28 and TRBJ1-3, is as follows: DVKVTQSSRYLVKRTGEKVFLECVQDMDHENMFWYRQDPGLGLRLIYFSYDVKMKEKGDIPEGYSVSREKKERFSLILESASTNQTSMYLCASSFPQEGNTIYFGEGSWLTVV.

This sequence joins TRBV4-2 and TRBJ1-2, with D possibly being TRBD1 (5 bases). CDR3 length: 15 residues. CDR1 is LGHNA, CDR2 YNFKEQ, per germline. Trimming pared 3 bases from V and 8 bases from J, leaving 19 bases between. CDR3 region: CASSQPRREAGGYTF. Written as DNA, the CDR3 is TGTGCCAGCAGCCAGCCCCGCAGGGAGGCCGGCGGCTACACCTTC.

The J gene is TRBJ1-1, the V gene TRBV27; the D gene is possibly TRBD1 (5 bases). With 6 bases removed from V and 5 bases from J, the gap between germline ends came to 13 bases. CDR1 MNHEY and CDR2 SMNVEV come from the germline V gene (reference sequence). This CDR3 is 13 amino acids long. CDR3 region: CASRAQDWTEAFF. In nucleotides, the CDR3 is TGTGCCAGCAGGGCACAGGATTGGACTGAAGCTTTCTTT.

The V gene is TRBV30, the J gene TRBJ1-4; weak D call: TRBD1 (6 bases). Trimming took off 7 bases at V and 12 bases at J, with 12 bases between the two ends. CDR3 size: 10 residues. Germline V gene sequence: CDR1 GTSNPN, CDR2 SVGIG (reference sequence). CDR3 sequence: CALDSAELFF. The CDR3 DNA reads TGTGCCTTGGACAGTGCGGAACTGTTTTTT. Drawing the rest from reference TRBV30 and TRBJ1-4, the complete variable domain is SQTIHQWPATLVQPVGSPLSLECTVEGTSNPNLYWYRQAAGRGLQLLFYSVGIGQISSEVPQNLSASRPQDRQFILSSKKLLLSDSGFYLCALDSAELFFGSGTQLSVL.

The V gene is TRBV28, the J gene TRBJ2-1; 7 bases line up with TRBD2. Looked up from germline, CDR1 is MDHEN and CDR2 is SYDVKM. The CDR3 extends over 17 amino acids. With V trimmed by 7 bases and J by 2 bases, 14 bases remained unmatched. CDR3 residues: CASTGLVGATAYNEQFF. CDR3 nucleotide sequence: TGTGCCAGCACCGGACTAGTAGGAGCTACGGCCTACAATGAGCAGTTCTTC.